A single sample gave rise to the 16 T cell receptor beta chains below, sequenced in a study of regulatory T cells in long-lasting Graves disease. Described time point: newly diagnosed GD, antithyroid drugs for less than 3 months. The TCR library was made from RNA extracted from PBMCs. With iRepertoire HTBI primers and Arm-PCR of CDR3 regions, TCR beta libraries were built. TCRdb redid the calling of the multiplex PCR reads with MiXCR, one entry per CDR3 protein. Of roughly 260,000 distinct CDR3 sequences in the sample, under 20% are singletons; the top ten hold less than 15%. These data were also reused for a study on T cells in Graves' hyperthyroidism and ophthalmopathy.

Material: peripheral blood mononuclear cells (PBMCs), obtained at new diagnosis, from a patient treated with antithyroid drugs. All receptors derive from a woman between 25 and 40 years old with Graves disease.

In its sample, this clonotype was seen a few times. V usage is TRBV24-1 and J usage is TRBJ1-5, with a tentative D call TRBD1 (5 bases). Per the germline V gene, CDR1 is KGHDR and CDR2 is SFDVKD. The CDR3 is made up of 18 amino acids. V lost 2 bases, J lost 0 bases, and 16 bases lay in between. The CDR3 DNA sequence: TGTGCCACCAGTGATTGGTCACAGGAAACTAATAGCAATCAGCCCCAGCATTTT. This sequence encodes CATSDWSQETNSNQPQHF.

This clonotype was observed at least ten times. V gene TRBV12-5 combines with J gene TRBJ1-1; a weak D match, TRBD1 (5 bases). The CDR3 contains 14 residues. The germline V gene encodes CDR1 LGHNT and CDR2 FRNRAP. V gave up 6 bases and J gave up 3 bases, with 14 bases separating them. The chain's CDR3 is CASGRDPWDTEAFF. In nucleotides, the CDR3 is TGTGCTAGTGGGCGGGACCCCTGGGACACTGAAGCTTTCTTT.

About this clonotype itself: Given a far larger clone just one base away, this is likely a sequencing read error. V is TRBV13 and J is TRBJ2-3, with 10 bases lining up with TRBD2. The CDR3 loop spans 17 amino acids. V shed 6 bases and J 2 bases; nucleotides not matched to a gene: 11. Germline assignment: CDR1 PRHDT and CDR2 FYEKMQ (reference sequence). The CDR3 nucleotides are TGTGCCAGCAGTGATGCTAGCGGGGGCGGCGTCACAGATACGCAGTATTTT. Protein: CASSDASGGGVTDTQYF.

In its sample, this clonotype was seen many times. CDR3 in DNA: TGTGCCAGCAGCCAAGAGGGACATTGGGAGGAAGAAAAACTGTTTTTT. The encoded protein is CASSQEGHWEEEKLFF. The gene calls are TRBV4-2 and TRBJ1-4; D possibly corresponds to TRBD1 (6 bases). Trimming cost V 0 bases and J 8 bases, with 16 bases left between them. Germline CDR1 LGHNA, CDR2 YNFKEQ. The CDR3 is 16 amino acids.

The chain couples TRBV7-6 to TRBJ1-6; the D gene is possibly TRBD1 (5 bases). The length of the CDR3 is 17 residues. Trimming cost V 5 bases and J 10 bases, with 24 bases left between them. Germline CDR1 is SGHVS and CDR2 is FNYEAQ. As DNA, the CDR3 is TGTGCCAGCAGCCCGGGGGGTGTAGGGGATTTTTGGTCACCCCTCCACTTT. Translated, it gives CASSPGGVGDFWSPLHF.

This clonotype was seen repeatedly, ten times or more. The rearrangement uses TRBV13 and TRBJ2-2; D gene ambiguous. The CDR3 length is 14 residues. CDR1 and CDR2 (germline): PRHDT, FYEKMQ (reference sequence). V lost 5 bases and J 7 bases, leaving 14 bases between the germline ends. CDR3 bases: TGTGCCAGCAGCCCGCTAACCGACGACGGGGAGCTGTTTTTT. Residues: CASSPLTDDGELFF.

This clonotype was seen ten or more times. The chain couples TRBV3-1 to TRBJ1-3, with a weak D call TRBD1 (6 bases). CDR1 is LGHDT and CDR2 is YNNKEL in the germline V gene (reference sequence). The germline V and J ends were trimmed by 4 bases and 2 bases, with 9 bases remaining between them. The CDR3 has 14 amino acids. The CDR3 DNA follows: TGTGCCAGCAGCCGGTCAGGGGCTGGAAACACCATATATTTT. It is translated as CASSRSGAGNTIYF.

The sample holds a few counts of this clonotype. V and J are TRBV11-2 and TRBJ2-7; D is unclear. V lost 2 bases and J 5 bases, leaving 10 bases between the germline ends. This CDR3 comprises 13 residues. The germline V gene has CDR1 SGHAT and CDR2 FQNNGV. In DNA form, the CDR3 reads TGTGCCAGCAGCTTATCAACATCCCACGAGCAGTACTTC. Protein product: CASSLSTSHEQYF.

This clonotype has a count of ten or more. The V and J genes are TRBV7-2 and TRBJ2-5; tentatively, D is TRBD2 (7 bases). Trimming left V 5 bases short and J 5 bases short, with 15 bases between. Germline V lookup: CDR1 SGHTA, CDR2 FQGNSA. This CDR3 is 14 amino acids long. The CDR3 DNA is TGTGCCAGCAGCCGGGCGGGGAGGGGGGAGACCCAGTACTTC. Residues: CASSRAGRGETQYF. The full variable domain, rest sourced from reference TRBV7-2 and TRBJ2-5, is GAGVSQSPSNKVTEKGKDVELRCDPISGHTALYWYRQSLGQGLEFLIYFQGNSAPDKSGLPSDRFSAERTGGSVSTLTIQRTQQEDSAVYLCASSRAGRGETQYFGPGTRLLVL.

This clonotype was detected ten times or more. The chain links TRBV14 to TRBJ2-1; D unclear. The J call could be wrong; TRBJ2-5 is a better fit for the DNA end. Germline V CDR1 and CDR2: SGHDN, FVKESK. The CDR3 consists of 16 residues. The CDR3 loop is CASSQVRESPMETQYF. The DNA for the CDR3 is TGTGCCAGCAGCCAAGTAAGGGAAAGCCCAATGGAGACCCAGTACTTC.

J is TRBJ2-2 and V is TRBV4-1; D remains unclear. This CDR3 comprises 17 residues. Trimming left V 0 bases short and J 5 bases short, with 16 bases between. Germline CDR1 MGHRA, CDR2 YSYEKL. As DNA, the CDR3 is TGCGCCAGCAGCCAAGATCGTTTGCGACTTACTACCGGGGAGCTGTTTTTT. As protein: CASSQDRLRLTTGELFF.

The sample holds many counts of this clonotype. V and J are TRBV7-8 and TRBJ1-1; 7 positions match TRBD1. Germline values: CDR1 SGHVS, CDR2 FQNEAQ. The V gene end was trimmed by 3 bases and the J gene end by 6 bases; junction bases not matched to a gene: 4. The CDR3 extends over 13 amino acids. The CDR3 here is CASSLEGQPEAFF. CDR3 bases: TGTGCCAGCAGCTTGGAGGGACAGCCTGAAGCTTTCTTT.

This clonotype came up many times. This sequence joins TRBV11-2 and TRBJ2-7; a possible D gene is TRBD1 (5 bases). This CDR3 has 13 residues. CDR1 SGHAT and CDR2 FQNNGV come from the germline V gene. V lost 1 base to trimming and J lost 6 bases, with 10 bases between them. CDR3 loop: CASSLARVGEQYF. As DNA, the CDR3 is TGTGCCAGCAGCTTAGCCAGGGTAGGCGAGCAGTACTTC.

There are many counts of this clonotype. The rearrangement uses TRBV20-1 and TRBJ1-3; no definite D call. Between the trimmed V and J ends, which lost 4 bases and 1 base, there was a span of 8 bases. CDR1 and CDR2 (germline): DFQATT, SNEGSKA (reference sequence). The CDR3 has 13 amino acids. The DNA of the CDR3 is TGCAGTGCTAAGGCGGGGTCTGGAAACACCATATATTTT. It codes for CSAKAGSGNTIYF.

The sample holds one count of this clonotype. This chain links TRBV3-1 with TRBJ1-2; the match to TRBD1 covers 8 bases. Germline CDR1 and CDR2: LGHDT and YNNKEL (reference sequence). The CDR3 runs to 15 residues. V gave up 6 bases and J gave up 8 bases; unmatched junction bases: 14. CDR3 in DNA: TGTGCCAGCAGTTTAAAACTCGGACAGGGAAGAGGCTACACCTTC. This translates into CASSLKLGQGRGYTF.

This clonotype has a count of ten or more. V is TRBV5-1 and J is TRBJ2-1, with 8 positions matching TRBD2. From germline, CDR1 is SGHRS and CDR2 YFSETQ. V lost 3 bases and J lost 15; bases outside the gene matches: 11. This CDR3 is 13 amino acids long. The CDR3 coding sequence is TGCGCCAGCAGCTATCATGATAGCGGGGCCTCGTTCTTC. It codes for CASSYHDSGASFF. Based on the CDR3 plus reference TRBV5-1 and TRBJ2-1, the full variable domain is KAGVTQTPRYLIKTRGQQVTLSCSPISGHRSVSWYQQTPGQGLQFLFEYFSETQRNKGNFPGRFSGRQFSNSRSEMNVSTLELGDSALYLCASSYHDSGASFFGPGTRLTVL.